This T cell receptor (beta chain) was sequenced for a study of early T cells in non-severe SARS-CoV-2 infection. Findings and caveats of the study: VDJdb matching skewed toward anti-spike CD8 responses, missing private and CD4 specificities.

Individual cDNA molecules carried attached unique molecular identifiers. TCRdb re-derived calls from the 5' RACE reads in MiXCR, one entry per CDR3 protein. This sample yields approximately 70,000 distinct CDR3 sequences, of which about 10% are seen a single time; 4.5% to 7% belongs to the top ten. This clonotype has at least ten counts. Its target is unknown. V lost 4 bases and J lost 2, with 8 bases in between. This CDR3 has 13 amino acids. In germline, CDR1 is SGHAT, CDR2 FQNNGV. The chain recombines TRBV11-2 with TRBJ1-2; D is unclear. Sequencing was performed on whole blood, taken at baseline. The clonotype originates from an adult who was a healthcare worker with PCR-confirmed SARS-CoV-2 infection or an uninfected control (not recorded which). This CDR3 reads CASSYGRNYGYTF. For the CDR3, the DNA is TGTGCCAGCAGCTATGGGCGGAACTATGGCTACACCTTC.